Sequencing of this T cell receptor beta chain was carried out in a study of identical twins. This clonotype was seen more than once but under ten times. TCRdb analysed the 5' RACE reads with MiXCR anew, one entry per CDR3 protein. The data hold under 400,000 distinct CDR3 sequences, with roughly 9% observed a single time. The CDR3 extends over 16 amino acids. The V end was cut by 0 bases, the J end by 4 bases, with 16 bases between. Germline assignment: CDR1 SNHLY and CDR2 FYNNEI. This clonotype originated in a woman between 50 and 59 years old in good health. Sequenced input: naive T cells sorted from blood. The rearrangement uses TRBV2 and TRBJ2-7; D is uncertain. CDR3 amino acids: CASSEALRDGEYEQYF. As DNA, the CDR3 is TGTGCCAGCAGTGAAGCGCTTCGCGACGGTGAATACGAGCAGTACTTC.